The clone carrying this T cell receptor (beta chain) showed up just a few times. The data are from a study of T cell responses to AZD1222 COVID-19 vaccine. CDR3 length equals 14 residues. Germline CDR1 and CDR2: GTSNPN and SVGIG (reference sequence). V was cut by 0 bases and J by 2 bases, with 8 bases left in between. This table comes from immunoSEQ multiplex PCR, and its TCRdb copy is limited to in-frame clones, with some not included. Of 100,000 to 130,000 clones in the sample, 89% were seen once. The sequencing here drew on peripheral blood, taken on day 0 of MenACWY control vaccination. The chain carries TRBV30 and TRBJ1-3; TRBD1 might be the D (5 bases). This TCR derives from an adult in good health. The CDR3 sequence: CAWSVWGTGNTIYF. The CDR3 nucleotides read TGTGCCTGGAGTGTGTGGGGGACTGGAAACACCATATATTTT.